This TCR beta chain stems from a study of PD-L1 blockade in urothelial cancer. In the study overall: About 90% of the roughly 29 patients were men with bladder-origin urothelial cancer. Analyses used blood from 3 weeks (second dose) and 6 weeks after treatment start. When blood samples were assessed, the median T cell count was about 140,000.

Study-wide findings and caveats: By 3 weeks, tumor-associated blood clones had expanded more in durable-benefit patients.

Of note for this clone: Its antigen is not identified.

CDR3 length: 19 residues. The protocol was immunoSEQ multiplex PCR, while the TCRdb copy is restricted to in-frame clones and leaves out a portion. The sample includes 20,000 to 25,000 clones, roughly 89% of them seen just once. Sequences were derived from PBMCs, sampled around atezolizumab (anti-PD-L1) treatment. The clonotype was recovered from a woman between 55 and 75 years old with urothelial cancer. The chain recombines TRBV21-1 with TRBJ2-5; the D segment call TRBD2 is taken from the table without a DNA check. TRBV21-1 is described as a pseudogene. CDR3 nucleotide sequence: TGTGCCAGCAGCAAAGGGGGACTAGCGGGAACGGGGCACCAAGAGACCCAGTACTTC. It is translated as CASSKGGLAGTGHQETQYF.